These 19 T cell receptor beta chains share one sample of origin, sequenced in a study of T-cell reconstitution after alpha-beta-depleted transplantation in children. Unique molecular identifiers were incorporated during preparation of the TCRbeta library. MiXCR, applied by TCRdb to the PCR reads, yields one record per CDR3 protein. The top ten clones hold less than 4.5% of a sample with about 410,000 distinct CDR3 sequences, just over 20% of them seen once. Sequenced material: PBMCs from the stem cell graft donor, taken from the stem cell graft. These receptors were obtained from a human donor who donated a stem cell graft to a child with acute myeloid leukemia.

This clonotype came up a few times. This chain uses TRBV7-3 with TRBJ2-3, with 9 bases identical to TRBD1. Germline V CDR1 and CDR2: SGHTA, FQGTGA. The CDR3 has 14 amino acids. The trim removed 5 bases at V and 3 bases at J, leaving 3 bases unmatched. Here the CDR3 reads CASSRGQGTDTQYF. DNA for the CDR3: TGTGCCAGCAGCCGGGGACAGGGAACAGATACGCAGTATTTT.

A few counts support this clonotype. The J gene is TRBJ2-7, the V gene TRBV2; possible D gene TRBD2, 5 bases. V was trimmed by 11 bases and J by 4 bases, leaving 12 bases between them. The CDR3 spans 11 residues. Germline V gene sequence: CDR1 SNHLY, CDR2 FYNNEI. CDR3 residues: CAGRTGYEQYF. In DNA form, the CDR3 reads TGTGCCGGAAGGACTGGTTACGAGCAGTACTTC.

This clonotype was recorded a few times. The V gene is TRBV5-4, the J gene TRBJ2-1; D unclear. Germline V gene data show CDR1 as SGHNT and CDR2 as YYREEE (reference sequence). V lost 9 bases and J lost 10, with 17 bases in between. The CDR3 totals 12 residues. The CDR3 sequence is CATLSSLNEQFF. Here the CDR3 DNA reads TGTGCCACGCTTTCCAGTTTAAACGAGCAGTTCTTC. The variable domain in full, with the rest retrieved from reference TRBV5-4 and TRBJ2-1, is ETGVTQSPTHLIKTRGQQVTLRCSSQSGHNTVSWYQQALGQGPQFIFQYYREEENGRGNFPPRFSGLQFPNYSSELNVNALELDDSALYLCATLSSLNEQFFGPGTRLTVL.

This clonotype was counted a few times. The J gene is TRBJ2-7, the V gene TRBV20-1, with 9 bases fitting TRBD2. The CDR3 is made up of 14 amino acids. V shed 5 bases, J shed 1 base, and the junction held 6 bases outside the gene matches. Germline V lookup: CDR1 DFQATT, CDR2 SNEGSKA (reference sequence). CDR3 loop: CSALTSGNSYEQYF. The CDR3 nucleotides read TGCAGTGCTCTGACTAGCGGTAATTCCTACGAGCAGTACTTC.

This clonotype was detected only a few times. This chain joins TRBV5-1 and TRBJ2-5, with D maybe TRBD1 (5 bases). CDR3 length: 14 residues. Trimming pared 4 bases from V and 5 bases from J, leaving 15 bases between. Germline CDR1 is SGHRS and CDR2 is YFSETQ. The CDR3 bases are TGCGCCAGCAGCCTAGTGACAGTCCGGGAGACCCAGTACTTC. Its protein is CASSLVTVRETQYF.

This clonotype was counted ten times or more. The gene calls are TRBV27 and TRBJ2-3; D gene uncertain. Per the germline V gene, CDR1 is MNHEY and CDR2 is SMNVEV (reference sequence). This CDR3 is built from 11 residues. V was shortened by 3 bases and J by 6 bases, with 4 bases between the two germline ends. The CDR3 DNA sequence: TGTGCCAGCAGTTTCTTGGATACGCAGTATTTT. As protein: CASSFLDTQYF.

This clonotype occurred a few times. The chain is built from TRBV6-1 and TRBJ2-1; the match to TRBD1 covers 8 bases. Germline trimming cut 6 bases from V and 5 bases from J; bases unmatched to any gene: 6. Germline CDR1 MNHNS, CDR2 SASEGT. The CDR3 runs 14 residues. For the CDR3, the DNA is TGTGCCAGCAGAATCGGACAGGGCGACAATGAGCAGTTCTTC. As protein: CASRIGQGDNEQFF.

This clonotype has a count of ten or more. V and J are TRBV29-1 and TRBJ1-1; TRBD1 might be the D (6 bases). Germline V lookup: CDR1 SQVTM, CDR2 ANQGSEA. Trimming shortened V by 7 bases and J by 0 bases, and 12 bases separated the two germline ends. This CDR3 has 13 amino acids. CDR3 DNA: TGCAGCGCTTCGCAGGGGATGAACACTGAAGCTTTCTTT. Protein sequence: CSASQGMNTEAFF.

This sequence joins TRBV28 and TRBJ2-7, with a tentative D call TRBD1 (6 bases). The CDR3 contains 15 residues. The germline CDR1 and CDR2 sequences are MDHEN and SYDVKM. The V end was cut by 10 bases, the J end by 2 bases, with 21 bases between. CDR3 residues: CATNRVPEPTYEQYF. CDR3 DNA: TGTGCCACAAACAGGGTTCCGGAACCGACCTACGAGCAGTACTTC.

This clonotype came up a few times. The chain carries TRBV5-6 and TRBJ2-1; weak D call: TRBD1 (7 bases). The CDR3 sequence is 20 residues long. Germline-derived CDR1 and CDR2 are SGHDT and YYEEEE. The ends were cut back, 1 base at V and 15 bases at J, with 38 bases in the middle. Written as DNA, the CDR3 is TGTGCCAGCAGCTTGACAGGGGATCCTAGCGCGATGGTCTCGGCTAAAGAAACGTTCTTC. Protein sequence: CASSLTGDPSAMVSAKETFF. The complete variable domain, with remaining parts taken from reference TRBV5-6 and TRBJ2-1, reads DAGVTQSPTHLIKTRGQQVTLRCSPKSGHDTVSWYQQALGQGPQFIFQYYEEEERQRGNFPDRFSGHQFPNYSSELNVNALLLGDSALYLCASSLTGDPSAMVSAKETFFGPGTRLTVL.

The chain couples TRBV2 to TRBJ2-2; maybe TRBD1 (5 bases). Germline lookup yields CDR1 SNHLY and CDR2 FYNNEI. This CDR3 region has 12 residues. V was trimmed by 7 bases and J by 3 bases, leaving 6 bases between them. CDR3 DNA sequence: TGTGCCAGCACCAGGGACACCGGGGAGCTGTTTTTT. Its translation: CASTRDTGELFF.

This clonotype was observed at least ten times. The chain has TRBV7-9 and TRBJ1-1; D uncertain. The CDR3 consists of 12 residues. CDR1 SEHNR and CDR2 FQNEAQ come from the germline V gene (reference sequence). The V gene lost 1 base and the J gene lost 7 bases, with 7 bases spanning the gap. The CDR3 DNA follows: TGTGCCAGCAGCTTAGAGACGGGTGAAGCTTTCTTT. It codes for CASSLETGEAFF.

This clonotype was detected ten times or more. The chain uses TRBV29-1 and TRBJ1-1; D remains unclear. The CDR3 sequence is 13 residues long. Germline CDR1 SQVTM, CDR2 ANQGSEA. In DNA form, the CDR3 reads TGCAGTATTGGACCGCACAAGAACACTGAAGCTTTCTTT. It is translated as CSIGPHKNTEAFF.

This chain joins TRBV5-6 and TRBJ2-3, with 8 bases fitting TRBD2. V was clipped by 6 bases and J by 6 bases; unmatched bases: 15. From germline, CDR1 is SGHDT and CDR2 YYEEEE. CDR3 length: 16 residues. In DNA form, the CDR3 reads TGTGCCAGCACCTCCGAGGAAGCGGGAGATTTTGATACGCAGTATTTT. Protein sequence: CASTSEEAGDFDTQYF.

This rearrangement joins TRBV12-3 or TRBV12-4 to TRBJ2-7; either TRBD1 or TRBD2 may fit D (5 bases each). CDR3 size: 14 residues. Trimming left V 5 bases short and J 0 bases short, with 11 bases between. The CDR3 DNA sequence: TGTGCCAGCAGTATCGGGACGGTCTCCTACGAGCAGTACTTC. This encodes CASSIGTVSYEQYF.

This clonotype was counted only a few times. In DNA form, the CDR3 reads TGTGCCAGCAGTTTAGACCCCGGCGGTCAGCCCCAGCATTTT. This codes for CASSLDPGGQPQHF. V is TRBV12-3 or TRBV12-4 and J is TRBJ1-5; D is ambiguous. The V gene lost 1 base and the J gene lost 6 bases, with 10 bases spanning the gap. The CDR3 spans 14 residues.

This chain uses TRBV7-9 with TRBJ2-7; D tentatively fits TRBD1 or TRBD2 (5 bases each). V lost 0 bases and J lost 3, with 12 bases in between. Per the germline V gene, CDR1 is SEHNR and CDR2 is FQNEAQ (reference sequence). There are 15 residues in the CDR3. CDR3 residues: CASSLAGTVIYEQYF. Written as DNA, the CDR3 is TGTGCCAGCAGCTTAGCGGGGACGGTCATCTACGAGCAGTACTTC.

DNA for the CDR3: TGTGCCATCAGTGAGTCCCGACTAGGCTCGGACGAGCAGTACTTC. This codes for CAISESRLGSDEQYF. This chain joins TRBV10-3 and TRBJ2-7, with a weak D call TRBD2 (6 bases). V was trimmed by 0 bases and J by 5 bases, leaving 14 bases between them. The CDR3 length is 15 residues. CDR1 is ENHRY, CDR2 SYGVKD, per germline.

With respect to this clonotype: Possible read error: a much larger clone is one base away. The CDR3 end shows no conserved phenylalanine or tryptophan, and so a read error is likely. The chain employs TRBV29-1 and TRBJ2-1; 7 bases are shared with TRBD2. Unmatched junction bases numbered 2, after V lost 5 bases and J lost 7 bases. Germline V CDR1 and CDR2: SQVTM, ANQGSEA. This CDR3 comprises 11 residues. The CDR3 DNA follows: TGCAGCGTTTCAGCGGGGAATGAGCAGTTCCTC. This sequence encodes CSVSAGNEQFL.